This TCR beta chain comes out of a study of shared clonotypes between healthy human individuals. Study details: Aged between 18 and 49, the donors were a couple of women and three men. Study-level results: Incompleteness in sorted-subset sequencing, despite large depth, was shown by rarefaction. Among a few donors, roughly 5% of naive CD4 clonotypes were found in common.

The material for each subset, its genomic DNA, was split evenly across several immunoSEQ plates. The method was immunoSEQ multiplex PCR; TCRdb's version includes in-frame clones alone and lacks a portion of them. The sample consists of 2 million to 2.5 million clones, approximately 95% of them appearing once. This clone was seen only a few times. Antigen: not known. This sample also contains other DNA sequences that code for the same CDR3. The CDR3 extends over 14 amino acids. Trimming cost V 5 bases and J 10 bases; bases outside gene matches: 7. Germline CDR1 and CDR2: MNHEY and SVGAGI. This clonotype was sampled from a man between 18 and 35 years old in good health. Material for sequencing was naive CD4+ T cells sorted from blood. Regarding subset: CD45RA+ positively selected. The genes are TRBV6-5 and TRBJ1-6, with 8 bases matching TRBD1. CDR3 residues: CASSTDRAGSPLHF. DNA for the CDR3: TGTGCCAGCAGTACGGACAGGGCGGGCTCACCCCTCCACTTT.